These 18 T cell receptor beta chains were all obtained from the same sample, sequenced in a study of CD8+CD57+ T cells in acquired aplastic anemia. Genomic DNA provided the template from which TCR beta VDJ and CDR3 profiles were obtained. In TCRdb, the reads were re-called with MiXCR into one record per CDR3 protein. Seen here are about 98,000 distinct CDR3 sequences, roughly 70% observed once, and the top ten hold 65%. The authors sequenced patients whose flow cytometry had shown CD8+CD57+ cell expansion. Sequenced input: sorted CD4+, CD8+, or CD8+CD57+ T cells (not recorded which) from PBMCs. These TCRs come from a human donor with aplastic anemia.

The J gene is TRBJ2-1, the V gene TRBV2, with 10 bases that match TRBD1. The length of the CDR3 is 15 residues. The V and J ends lost 8 bases and 3 bases, in that order; junction bases with no gene match: 7. The germline V gene encodes CDR1 SNHLY and CDR2 FYNNEI. The CDR3 loop is CASGGRTGGYNEQFF. DNA of the CDR3: TGTGCCAGCGGGGGTCGGACAGGGGGCTACAATGAGCAGTTCTTC.

The rearrangement links TRBV10-3 to TRBJ1-1; maybe TRBD1 (5 bases). Trimming stripped 11 bases from V and 4 bases from J, with 17 bases between. Germline V gives CDR1 ENHRY, CDR2 SYGVKD. CDR3 length equals 13 residues. CDR3 loop: CALGRDGGTEAFF. Written as DNA, the CDR3 is TGTGCCCTCGGACGTGACGGGGGCACTGAAGCTTTCTTT.

This clonotype has just a few counts. The chain links TRBV15 to TRBJ1-4, with D perhaps TRBD1 (5 bases). The ends were cut back, 4 bases at V and 3 bases at J, with 12 bases in the middle. The CDR3 sequence is 15 residues long. Germline CDR1 LNHNV, CDR2 YYDKDF (reference sequence). In DNA, the CDR3 is TGTGCCACCAGCACAGCCGACAGAGCTAATGAAAAACTGTTTTTT. Encoded protein: CATSTADRANEKLFF.

This clonotype was detected only a few times. The CDR3 protein is CSVVTLGVNQPQHF. Written as DNA, the CDR3 is TGCAGCGTTGTAACACTAGGAGTGAACCAGCCCCAGCATTTT. The chain carries TRBV29-1 and TRBJ1-5; no firm D call. CDR3 size: 14 residues. In germline, CDR1 is SQVTM, CDR2 ANQGSEA. V lost 4 bases, J lost 7 bases, and 17 bases lay in between.

This clonotype was detected only once. CDR3 region: CASSLAITQYF. The CDR3 DNA reads as TGTGCCAGCAGCTTGGCTATTACGCAGTATTTT. This rearrangement joins TRBV5-6 to TRBJ2-3; D not resolved. Germline assignment: CDR1 SGHDT and CDR2 YYEEEE. The germline V and J ends were trimmed by 0 bases and 8 bases, with 4 bases remaining between them. The CDR3 extends over 11 amino acids.

In this sample, this clonotype turned up once. The CDR3 nucleotides are TGCAGTGCTAGTGGGGGAGGGAAGACCCAGTACTTC. This gives the protein CSASGGGKTQYF. This sequence joins TRBV20-1 and TRBJ2-5; 7 bases align to TRBD2. This CDR3 contains 12 residues. CDR1 and CDR2 (germline): DFQATT, SNEGSKA (reference sequence). J gave up 6 bases and V 3 bases, and 4 bases lay outside the gene matches.

This clonotype was observed a few times. This chain links TRBV7-3 with TRBJ2-3, with a tentative D call TRBD1 (5 bases). V lost 2 bases to trimming and J lost 3 bases, with 6 bases between them. The CDR3 totals 13 residues. Germline CDR1 and CDR2: SGHTA and FQGTGA. CDR3 protein: CASSLQGTDTQYF. As DNA, the CDR3 is TGTGCCAGCAGCTTACAGGGTACAGATACGCAGTATTTT.

This chain uses TRBV29-1 with TRBJ2-1, with TRBD1 matching over 7 bases. This CDR3 is 14 amino acids long. V was pared by 7 bases and J by 3 bases, with 9 bases of the junction left unmatched. The germline V gene encodes CDR1 SQVTM and CDR2 ANQGSEA. In DNA form, the CDR3 reads TGCAGCGCCGAGGACAGGAAGGACTACAATGAGCAGTTCTTC. It specifies CSAEDRKDYNEQFF.

J is TRBJ2-5 and V is TRBV20-1; 8 bases agree with TRBD2. V dropped 0 bases and J dropped 5; count of bases not matched to a gene: 8. Per the germline V gene, CDR1 is DFQATT and CDR2 is SNEGSKA (reference sequence). There are 15 residues in the CDR3. CDR3 protein: CSARDPRASGETQYF. In DNA, the CDR3 is TGCAGTGCTAGAGACCCCCGGGCTAGCGGGGAGACCCAGTACTTC.

This clonotype was recorded a few times. The genes are TRBV20-1 and TRBJ1-6, with a possible D match to TRBD1 (5 bases). With 6 bases removed from V and 9 bases from J, the gap between germline ends came to 15 bases. The CDR3 is 13 amino acids. Germline CDR1 is DFQATT and CDR2 is SNEGSKA (reference sequence). CDR3 protein: CSASPGRGSPLHF. In nucleotides, the CDR3 is TGCAGTGCGAGCCCGGGAAGGGGTTCACCCCTCCACTTT.

The CDR3 DNA is TGCGCCAGCAGCCAAGATGTCGGAAATCGGGCCCAGTACTTC. It specifies CASSQDVGNRAQYF. The chain links TRBV4-3 to TRBJ2-5; no definite D call. CDR3 size: 14 residues. Germline V CDR1 and CDR2: LGHNA, YSLEER. Trimming removed 0 bases at V and 9 bases at J, with 14 bases between.

This clonotype was seen more than once but under ten times. This chain connects TRBV10-3 to TRBJ2-7; D possibly corresponds to TRBD2 (6 bases). CDR1 is ENHRY and CDR2 is SYGVKD in the germline V gene. The CDR3 runs 13 residues. Trimming shortened V by 4 bases and J by 3 bases, and 10 bases separated the two germline ends. The chain's CDR3 is CAISGTTLYEQYF. CDR3 DNA: TGTGCCATCAGTGGGACTACCCTCTACGAGCAGTACTTC.

J is TRBJ1-5 and V is TRBV19; 7 bases are shared with TRBD1. This CDR3 spans 17 amino acids. Germline V gene data show CDR1 as LNHDA and CDR2 as SQIVND (reference sequence). V shed 5 bases, J shed 2 bases, and the junction held 12 bases outside the gene matches. In DNA, the CDR3 is TGTGCCAGTAGTGTTGGGACAGCCCTGACGGGCAATCAGCCCCAGCATTTT. Amino acid sequence: CASSVGTALTGNQPQHF.

This clonotype was counted many times. The rearrangement links TRBV7-9 to TRBJ2-7, with TRBD2 matching 12 bases. This CDR3 comprises 18 residues. Per germline, CDR1 SEHNR and CDR2 FQNEAQ (reference sequence). Trimming took 4 bases from V and 4 from J; bases not matched to a gene: 14. Here the CDR3 reads CASSYKRTSGTGKYEQYF. CDR3 bases: TGTGCCAGCAGCTATAAACGGACTAGCGGGACGGGGAAGTACGAGCAGTACTTC.

V gene TRBV15 combines with J gene TRBJ2-7; tentatively, D is TRBD2 (6 bases). V lost 8 bases and J 2 bases, leaving 13 bases between the germline ends. Germline CDR1 reads LNHNV; CDR2 reads YYDKDF (reference sequence). This CDR3 comprises 13 residues. CDR3 residues: CATRGTDTYEQYF. CDR3 bases: TGTGCCACCCGCGGGACGGACACCTACGAGCAGTACTTC.

V usage is TRBV25-1 and J usage is TRBJ2-7; 8 positions agree with TRBD2. The CDR3 extends over 14 amino acids. In germline, CDR1 is MGHDK, CDR2 SYGVNS. J lost 2 bases, V lost 5 bases, and 5 bases had no gene match. CDR3 nucleotide sequence: TGTGCCAGCAGTTCGCGGACTAGCCCCTACGAGCAGTACTTC. Translating gives CASSSRTSPYEQYF.

The chain joins TRBV20-1 to TRBJ2-5; D might be TRBD2 (6 bases). Per the germline V gene, CDR1 is DFQATT and CDR2 is SNEGSKA (reference sequence). This CDR3 is 15 amino acids long. The ends were cut back, 3 bases at V and 3 bases at J, with 17 bases in the middle. CDR3 region: CSARGAGAGKETQYF. The CDR3 coding sequence is TGCAGTGCTAGGGGAGCGGGTGCGGGGAAAGAGACCCAGTACTTC.

The V call is TRBV10-3, the J call TRBJ2-7; 10 bases match TRBD1. The CDR3 length is 13 residues. Germline CDR1 is ENHRY and CDR2 is SYGVKD. V lost 4 bases and J lost 3; bases outside the gene matches: 0. The DNA of the CDR3 is TGTGCCATCAGTGGGACAGGGGGCTACGAGCAGTACTTC. Its protein product is CAISGTGGYEQYF.